These 11 T cell receptor beta chains were all obtained from the same sample, sequenced in a study of T cell responses to AZD1222 COVID-19 vaccine. Clones were sequenced by immunoSEQ multiplex PCR, and TCRdb holds only the in-frame ones, with some missing. The sample holds roughly 130,000 clones, 88% seen once. This specimen was peripheral blood, taken on day 0 of MenACWY control vaccination. These receptors originate from an adult in good health.

V is TRBV5-1 and J is TRBJ2-7; possible D gene TRBD2, 5 bases. The V gene lost 0 bases and the J gene lost 0 bases, with 7 bases spanning the gap. The length of the CDR3 is 14 residues. The germline CDR1 and CDR2 sequences are SGHRS and YFSETQ. Here the CDR3 reads CASSLVGSSYEQYF. CDR3 sequence (DNA): TGCGCCAGCAGCTTGGTGGGGAGCTCCTACGAGCAGTACTTC.

The chain links TRBV6-5 to TRBJ1-1; possibly TRBD1 for D (5 bases). CDR3 length: 13 amino acids. Trimming removed 0 bases from V and 6 bases from J, with 8 bases in between. Germline CDR1 is MNHEY and CDR2 is SVGAGI. DNA of the CDR3: TGTGCCAGCAGTTACTCCGCCAGGGCTGAAGCTTTCTTT. This codes for CASSYSARAEAFF.

The rearrangement links TRBV5-4 to TRBJ1-4; D is unclear. The V end was cut by 5 bases, the J end by 6 bases, with 14 bases between. CDR1 is SGHNT, CDR2 YYREEE, per germline (reference sequence). CDR3 length: 14 amino acids. The CDR3: CASREGLGHEKLFF. The CDR3 nucleotides read TGTGCCAGCAGGGAAGGACTAGGGCATGAAAAACTGTTTTTT. Together with reference TRBV5-4 and TRBJ1-4, the CDR3 gives the full variable domain: ETGVTQSPTHLIKTRGQQVTLRCSSQSGHNTVSWYQQALGQGPQFIFQYYREEENGRGNFPPRFSGLQFPNYSSELNVNALELDDSALYLCASREGLGHEKLFFGSGTQLSVL.

CDR3 loop: CASSQEGLTGELFF. CDR3 coding DNA: TGTGCCAGCAGCCAAGAGGGGCTCACCGGGGAGCTGTTTTTT. The J gene is TRBJ2-2, the V gene TRBV5-4; D may match TRBD1 or TRBD2 (5 bases each). Trimming shortened V by 4 bases and J by 4 bases, and 11 bases separated the two germline ends. Germline loops: CDR1 SGHNT, CDR2 YYREEE (reference sequence). This CDR3 is built from 14 residues.

On this clone itself: The sample carries other DNA sequences with the same CDR3. The V and J genes are TRBV6-5 and TRBJ1-2; 11 nucleotides agree with TRBD1. V shed 0 bases and J 4 bases; nucleotides not matched to a gene: 4. Per the germline V gene, CDR1 is MNHEY and CDR2 is SVGAGI. The CDR3 runs 16 residues. CDR3 amino acids: CASSYSRTGGGYGYTF. The CDR3 DNA reads as TGTGCCAGCAGTTACTCTAGGACAGGGGGCGGCTATGGCTACACCTTC.

This chain joins TRBV6-5 and TRBJ1-6, with TRBD1 as a possible D gene (5 bases). Trimming removed 4 bases from V and 7 bases from J, with 11 bases in between. The CDR3 runs 14 residues. Germline lookup yields CDR1 MNHEY and CDR2 SVGAGI. CDR3 protein: CASSSGPLNSPLHF. DNA for the CDR3: TGTGCCAGCAGTTCGGGGCCGCTAAATTCACCCCTCCACTTT.

V usage is TRBV2 and J usage is TRBJ2-3, with 12 bases identical to TRBD2. Looked up from germline, CDR1 is SNHLY and CDR2 is FYNNEI. Trimming removed 7 bases from V and 5 bases from J; junction bases left unmatched: 13. The CDR3 is 17 residues long. CDR3 DNA sequence: TGTGCCAGCATTTCCCCCCGACTAGCGGGAGTGGAAGATACGCAGTATTTT. Its protein is CASISPRLAGVEDTQYF.

V and J are TRBV30 and TRBJ1-2; D call uncertain. The CDR3 is 10 amino acids. Looked up from germline, CDR1 is GTSNPN and CDR2 is SVGIG (reference sequence). V was cut by 8 bases and J by 8 bases, with 12 bases left in between. The CDR3 spells CAGHLGGYTF. For the CDR3, the DNA is TGTGCCGGGCACTTAGGGGGCTACACCTTC. Variable domain in full (rest from reference TRBV30 and TRBJ1-2): SQTIHQWPATLVQPVGSPLSLECTVEGTSNPNLYWYRQAAGRGLQLLFYSVGIGQISSEVPQNLSASRPQDRQFILSSKKLLLSDSGFYLCAGHLGGYTFGSGTRLTVV.

This clone was detected only a few times. This chain joins TRBV16 and TRBJ2-5, with TRBD2 matching over 14 bases. V was clipped by 4 bases and J by 6 bases; unmatched bases: 7. CDR3 length equals 16 residues. The germline V gene encodes CDR1 KGHSY and CDR2 FQNENV. This chain's CDR3 is CASSPAGLAGAKTQYF. CDR3 in DNA: TGTGCCAGCAGCCCAGCGGGACTAGCGGGAGCAAAGACCCAGTACTTC.

V gene TRBV9 combines with J gene TRBJ2-5; TRBD2 matches at 8 bases. V lost 0 bases and J lost 5; bases outside the gene matches: 12. The CDR3 consists of 17 residues. CDR1 is SGDLS and CDR2 is YYNGEE in the germline V gene. CDR3: CASSVASRAGVGETQYF. CDR3 nucleotides: TGTGCCAGCAGCGTAGCTTCACGAGCGGGAGTAGGGGAGACCCAGTACTTC. The variable domain in full, completed from reference TRBV9 and TRBJ2-5, reads DSGVTQTPKHLITATGQRVTLRCSPRSGDLSVYWYQQSLDQGLQFLIQYYNGEERAKGNILERFSAQQFPDLHSELNLSSLELGDSALYFCASSVASRAGVGETQYFGPGTRLLVL.

The chain links TRBV9 to TRBJ2-3; TRBD2 aligns across 7 bases. Unmatched junction bases numbered 12, after V lost 7 bases and J lost 4 bases. CDR1 is SGDLS and CDR2 is YYNGEE in the germline V gene. The CDR3 consists of 15 residues. In DNA form, the CDR3 reads TGTGCCAGCGAAGAAGGGCGGGGGAACGCAGATACGCAGTATTTT. Translating gives CASEEGRGNADTQYF.